Described below is a single T cell receptor beta chain sequence and its context. This sample was taken from a study of CD8 T cells in Susac syndrome. Germline V CDR1 and CDR2: MGHDK, SYGVNS. The CDR3 contains 14 residues. Losses at the gene ends were 3 bases for V and 8 bases for J; bases not matched to a gene: 7. Random hexamers were used to reverse transcribe the RNA input (roughly 0.5 to 1 ug). TCRdb re-analysed the immunoSEQ multiplex PCR reads in MiXCR, keeping a single row per CDR3 protein. The table includes around 200,000 distinct CDR3 sequences, approximately 95% detected once. Sequencing input: CD4+ T cells from PBMCs. This receptor was identified in a human donor with multiple sclerosis. The chain has TRBV25-1 and TRBJ1-2, with 9 bases identical to TRBD1. CDR3 DNA sequence: TGTGCCAGCAGTGACCCGGGACAGGGTGCCGGCTACACCTTC. This codes for CASSDPGQGAGYTF.